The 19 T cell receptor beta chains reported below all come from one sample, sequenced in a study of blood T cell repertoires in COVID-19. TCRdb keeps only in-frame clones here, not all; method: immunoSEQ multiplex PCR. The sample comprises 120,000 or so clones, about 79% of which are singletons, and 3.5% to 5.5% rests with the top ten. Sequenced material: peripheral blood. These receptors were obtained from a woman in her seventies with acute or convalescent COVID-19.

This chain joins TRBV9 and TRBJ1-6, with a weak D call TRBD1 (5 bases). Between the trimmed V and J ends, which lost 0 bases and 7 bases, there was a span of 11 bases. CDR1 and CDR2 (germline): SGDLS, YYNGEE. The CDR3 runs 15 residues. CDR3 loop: CASSVDGPGNSPLHF. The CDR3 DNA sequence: TGTGCCAGCAGCGTAGATGGGCCAGGGAATTCACCCCTCCACTTT.

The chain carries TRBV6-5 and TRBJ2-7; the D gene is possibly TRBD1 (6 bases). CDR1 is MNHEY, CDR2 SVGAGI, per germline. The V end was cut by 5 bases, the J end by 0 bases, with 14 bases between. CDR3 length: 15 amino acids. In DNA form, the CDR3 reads TGTGCCAGCAGTAGAACAGGGCTAAGCTCCTACGAGCAGTACGTC. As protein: CASSRTGLSSYEQYV.

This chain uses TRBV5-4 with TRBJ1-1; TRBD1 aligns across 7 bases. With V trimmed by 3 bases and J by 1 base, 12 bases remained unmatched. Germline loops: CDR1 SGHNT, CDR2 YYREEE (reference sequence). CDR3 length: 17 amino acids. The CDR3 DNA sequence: TGTGCCAGCAGCTCAAACGGGAGGGGGCCGGCGAACACTGAAGCTTTCTTT. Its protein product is CASSSNGRGPANTEAFF.

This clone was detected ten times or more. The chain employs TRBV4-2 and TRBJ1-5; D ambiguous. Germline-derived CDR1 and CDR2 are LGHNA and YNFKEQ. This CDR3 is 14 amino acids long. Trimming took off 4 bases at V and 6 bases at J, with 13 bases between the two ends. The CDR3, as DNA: TGTGCCAGCAGCCGAAGGTTGGAGGGTCAGCCCCAGCATTTT. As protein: CASSRRLEGQPQHF.

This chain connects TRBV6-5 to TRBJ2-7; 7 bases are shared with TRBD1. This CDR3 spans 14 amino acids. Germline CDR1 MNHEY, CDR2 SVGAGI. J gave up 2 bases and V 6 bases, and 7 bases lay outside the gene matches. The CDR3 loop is CASRPTGDTYEQYF. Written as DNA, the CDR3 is TGTGCCAGCAGGCCAACAGGGGACACCTACGAGCAGTACTTC.

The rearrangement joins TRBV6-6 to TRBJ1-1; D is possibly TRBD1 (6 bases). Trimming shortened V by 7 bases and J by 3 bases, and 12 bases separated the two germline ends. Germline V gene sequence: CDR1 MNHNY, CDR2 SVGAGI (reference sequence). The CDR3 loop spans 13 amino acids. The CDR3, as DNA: TGTGCCAGCACAGGGGAGGGGGACACTGAAGCTTTCTTT. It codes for CASTGEGDTEAFF.

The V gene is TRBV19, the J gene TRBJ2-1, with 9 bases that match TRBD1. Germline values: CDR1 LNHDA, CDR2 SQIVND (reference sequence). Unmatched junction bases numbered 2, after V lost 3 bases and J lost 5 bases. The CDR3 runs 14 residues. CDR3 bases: TGTGCCAGTAGTATCGGGACAGGGCACAATGAGCAGTTCTTC. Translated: CASSIGTGHNEQFF.

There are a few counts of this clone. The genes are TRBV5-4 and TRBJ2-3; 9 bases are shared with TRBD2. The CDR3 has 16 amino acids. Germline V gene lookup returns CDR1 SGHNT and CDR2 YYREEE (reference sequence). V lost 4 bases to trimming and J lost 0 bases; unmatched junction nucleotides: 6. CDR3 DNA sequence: TGTGCCAGCAGCGGAGAGCGGGGGGTGAGCACAGATACGCAGTATTTT. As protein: CASSGERGVSTDTQYF. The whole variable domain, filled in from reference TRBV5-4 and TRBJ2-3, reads ETGVTQSPTHLIKTRGQQVTLRCSSQSGHNTVSWYQQALGQGPQFIFQYYREEENGRGNFPPRFSGLQFPNYSSELNVNALELDDSALYLCASSGERGVSTDTQYFGPGTRLTVL.

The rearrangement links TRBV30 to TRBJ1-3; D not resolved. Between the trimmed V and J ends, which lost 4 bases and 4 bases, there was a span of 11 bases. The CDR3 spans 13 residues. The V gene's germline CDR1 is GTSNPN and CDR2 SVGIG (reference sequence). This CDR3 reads CAWMSPLGNTIYF. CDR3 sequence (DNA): TGTGCCTGGATGTCTCCCCTAGGAAACACCATATATTTT.

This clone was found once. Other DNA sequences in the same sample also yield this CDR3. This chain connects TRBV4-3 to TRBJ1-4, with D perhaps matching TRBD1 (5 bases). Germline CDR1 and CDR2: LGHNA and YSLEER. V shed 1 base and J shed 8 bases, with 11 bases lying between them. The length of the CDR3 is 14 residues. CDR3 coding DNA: TGCGCCAGCAGCCAAGGGCAGGGTAACGAAAAACTGTTTTTT. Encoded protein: CASSQGQGNEKLFF.

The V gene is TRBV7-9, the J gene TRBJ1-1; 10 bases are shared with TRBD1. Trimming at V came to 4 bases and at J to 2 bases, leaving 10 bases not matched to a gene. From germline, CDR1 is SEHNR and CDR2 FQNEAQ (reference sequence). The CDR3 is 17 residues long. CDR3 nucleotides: TGTGCCAGCAGCTACTCCGGGACAGGGGTTGGAAACACTGAAGCTTTCTTT. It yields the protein CASSYSGTGVGNTEAFF.

CDR3 sequence: CASSHDDSFPSYEQYV. The CDR3 bases are TGCGCCAGCAGCCACGACGACTCTTTCCCCTCTTACGAGCAGTACGTC. The V call is TRBV4-3, the J call TRBJ2-7; D not certain. V was cut by 3 bases and J by 4 bases, with 19 bases left in between. The germline V gene encodes CDR1 LGHNA and CDR2 YSLEER. This CDR3 comprises 16 residues.

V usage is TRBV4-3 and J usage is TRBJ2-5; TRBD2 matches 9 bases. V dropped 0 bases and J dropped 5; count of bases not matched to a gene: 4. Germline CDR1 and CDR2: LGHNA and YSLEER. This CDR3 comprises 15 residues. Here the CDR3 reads CASSQDRTSVETQYF. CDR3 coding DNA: TGCGCCAGCAGCCAAGATAGGACTAGCGTCGAGACCCAGTACTTC.

CDR3 DNA sequence: TGTGCCAGCAGCTTATTTAGGAACACTGAAGCTTTCTTT. Its protein product is CASSLFRNTEAFF. The chain recombines TRBV11-2 with TRBJ1-1; D is ambiguous. V lost 2 bases to trimming and J lost 1 base, with 5 bases between them. The germline V gene encodes CDR1 SGHAT and CDR2 FQNNGV. The CDR3 has 13 residues.

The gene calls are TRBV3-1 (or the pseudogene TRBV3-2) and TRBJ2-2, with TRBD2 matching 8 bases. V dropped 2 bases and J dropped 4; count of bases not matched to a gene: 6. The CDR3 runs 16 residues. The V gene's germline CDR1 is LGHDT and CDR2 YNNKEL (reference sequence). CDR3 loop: CASSQHTGTSTGELFF. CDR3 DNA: TGTGCCAGCAGCCAACATACCGGGACTAGCACCGGGGAGCTGTTTTTT.

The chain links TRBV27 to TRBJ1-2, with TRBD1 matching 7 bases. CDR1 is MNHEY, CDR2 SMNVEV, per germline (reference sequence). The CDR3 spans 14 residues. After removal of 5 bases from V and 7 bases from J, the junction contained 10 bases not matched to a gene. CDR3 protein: CASSPQGERIGYTF. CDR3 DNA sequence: TGTGCCAGCAGTCCTCAGGGGGAGCGGATTGGCTACACCTTC.

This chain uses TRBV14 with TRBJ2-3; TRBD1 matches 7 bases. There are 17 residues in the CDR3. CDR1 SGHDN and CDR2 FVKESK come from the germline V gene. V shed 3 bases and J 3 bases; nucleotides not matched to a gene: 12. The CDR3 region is CASSHRQGSGLTDTQYF. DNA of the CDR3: TGTGCCAGCAGCCACAGACAGGGAAGTGGTTTGACAGATACGCAGTATTTT.

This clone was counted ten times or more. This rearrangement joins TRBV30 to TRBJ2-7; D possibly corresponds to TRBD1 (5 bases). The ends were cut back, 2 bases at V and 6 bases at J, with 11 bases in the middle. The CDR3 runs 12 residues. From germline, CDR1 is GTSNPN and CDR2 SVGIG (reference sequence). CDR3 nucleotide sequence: TGTGCCTGGAGTACCGACAGTGGCGAGCAGTACTTC. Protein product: CAWSTDSGEQYF.

In DNA, the CDR3 is TGTGCCAGCAGCCCTGGACACAGCTTTAATCAGCCCCAGCATTTT. Translation gives CASSPGHSFNQPQHF. The J gene is TRBJ1-5, the V gene TRBV7-8, with D possibly matching TRBD1 (5 bases). V was cut by 5 bases and J by 4 bases, with 15 bases left in between. This CDR3 comprises 15 residues. From germline, CDR1 is SGHVS and CDR2 FQNEAQ.